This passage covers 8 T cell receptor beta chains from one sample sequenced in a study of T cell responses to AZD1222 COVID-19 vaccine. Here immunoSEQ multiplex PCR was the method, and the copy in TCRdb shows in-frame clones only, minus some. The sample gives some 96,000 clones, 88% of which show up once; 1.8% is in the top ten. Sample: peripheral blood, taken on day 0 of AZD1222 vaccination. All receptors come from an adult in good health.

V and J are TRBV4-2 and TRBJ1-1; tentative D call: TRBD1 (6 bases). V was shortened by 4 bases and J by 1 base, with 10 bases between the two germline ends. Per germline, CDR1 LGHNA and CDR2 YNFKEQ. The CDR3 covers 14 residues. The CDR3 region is CASSRRTENTEAFF. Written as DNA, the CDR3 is TGTGCCAGCAGCCGTCGGACAGAGAACACTGAAGCTTTCTTT.

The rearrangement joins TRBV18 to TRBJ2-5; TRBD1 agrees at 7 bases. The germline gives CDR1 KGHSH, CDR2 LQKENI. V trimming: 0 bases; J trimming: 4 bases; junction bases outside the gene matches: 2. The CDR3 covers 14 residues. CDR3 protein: CASSPPQGVETQYF. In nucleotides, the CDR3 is TGTGCCAGCTCACCACCGCAGGGGGTAGAGACCCAGTACTTC.

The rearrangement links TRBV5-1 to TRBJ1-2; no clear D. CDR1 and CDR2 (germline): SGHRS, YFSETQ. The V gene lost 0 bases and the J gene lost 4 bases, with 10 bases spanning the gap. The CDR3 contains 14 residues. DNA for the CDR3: TGCGCCAGCAGCTTGGTCGCGGGTTCCTATGGCTACACCTTC. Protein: CASSLVAGSYGYTF.

The CDR3: CASSPSWWTGAKTSGRASSYEQYF. CDR3 sequence (DNA): TGTGCCAGCAGCCCCTCCTGGTGGACAGGGGCGAAGACTAGCGGGAGGGCCTCCTCCTACGAGCAGTACTTC. The gene calls are TRBV6-2 or TRBV6-3 and TRBJ2-7; 14 bases match TRBD2. V was pared by 6 bases and J by 0 bases, with 28 bases of the junction left unmatched. The CDR3 extends over 24 amino acids. Per the germline V gene, CDR1 is MNHEY and CDR2 is SVGEGT.

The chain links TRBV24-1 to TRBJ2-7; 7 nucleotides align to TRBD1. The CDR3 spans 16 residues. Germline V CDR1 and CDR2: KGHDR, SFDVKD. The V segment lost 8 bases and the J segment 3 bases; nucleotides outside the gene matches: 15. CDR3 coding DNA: TGTGCCACCACCCGAGGTGGGACAGCAACGAACTACGAGCAGTACTTC. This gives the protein CATTRGGTATNYEQYF.

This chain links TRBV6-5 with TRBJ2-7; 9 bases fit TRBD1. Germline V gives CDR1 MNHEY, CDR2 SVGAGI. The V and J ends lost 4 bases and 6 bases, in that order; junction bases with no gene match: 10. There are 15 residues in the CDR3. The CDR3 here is CASSWKRDRDSEQYF. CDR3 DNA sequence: TGTGCCAGCAGTTGGAAACGGGACAGGGACAGCGAGCAGTACTTC.

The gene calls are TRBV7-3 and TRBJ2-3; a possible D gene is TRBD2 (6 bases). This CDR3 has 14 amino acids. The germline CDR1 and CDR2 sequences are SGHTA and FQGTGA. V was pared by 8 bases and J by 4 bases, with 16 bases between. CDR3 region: CASQGLGRSDTQYF. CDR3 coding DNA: TGTGCCAGCCAGGGATTGGGGAGGTCAGATACGCAGTATTTT.

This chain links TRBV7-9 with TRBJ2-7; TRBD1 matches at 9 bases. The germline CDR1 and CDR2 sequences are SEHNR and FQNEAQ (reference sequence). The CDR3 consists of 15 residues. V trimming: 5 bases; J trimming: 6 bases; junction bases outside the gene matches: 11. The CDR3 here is CASSAAGQGIGEQYF. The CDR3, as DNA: TGTGCCAGCAGCGCCGCGGGACAGGGTATCGGCGAGCAGTACTTC.